The 16 T cell receptor beta chains reported below all come from one sample, sequenced in a study of CXCR3-negative and CXCR3-positive naive CD8 T cells. 5' RACE with UMI labels generated the TRB cDNA libraries. From the 5' RACE reads, TCRdb lists one entry per CDR3 protein and no DNA. The table gives tens of thousands of distinct CDR3 sequences; the top ten clones make up more than 1.3% of it. Sequenced input: naive CXCR3- CD8+ T cells from blood. Subset defined: CD45RO-CCR7+CD27+CD95- naive CD8+ T cells lacking CXCR3 (TNR3-). The receptor set was obtained from a human donor in good health. Some clones in this sample may be carry-over from other donors' samples.

V usage is TRBV12-3 or TRBV12-4 and J usage is TRBJ2-5. The CDR3 loop spans 11 amino acids. CDR3 region: CASSLYETQYF.

The chain has TRBV5-1 and TRBJ1-2; TCRdb selects TRBD1, and the lack of DNA leaves this call unchecked. CDR3 length: 16 amino acids. Germline lookup yields CDR1 SGHRS and CDR2 YFSETQ. This CDR3 is CASSLEQGVSNYGYTF.

The chain employs TRBV5-1 and TRBJ2-1; TCRdb names TRBD1, which stays unverified in the absence of DNA. Germline lookup yields CDR1 SGHRS and CDR2 YFSETQ. The CDR3 runs 12 residues. The CDR3 here is CASRPGDNEQFF.

The V call is TRBV20-1, the J call TRBJ2-1. From germline, CDR1 is DFQATT and CDR2 SNEGSKA (reference sequence). This CDR3 spans 15 amino acids. CDR3 protein: CSARDRSSGNNEQFF.

The chain is built from TRBV28 and TRBJ2-5; TCRdb reports TRBD1, a call that lacks DNA to check it against. The V gene's germline CDR1 is MDHEN and CDR2 SYDVKM. The CDR3 spans 14 residues. The CDR3 sequence is CASRLQGVLETQYF. Full variable domain (missing parts from reference TRBV28 and TRBJ2-5): DVKVTQSSRYLVKRTGEKVFLECVQDMDHENMFWYRQDPGLGLRLIYFSYDVKMKEKGDIPEGYSVSREKKERFSLILESASTNQTSMYLCASRLQGVLETQYFGPGTRLLVL.

Here the CDR3 reads CASSLSSSYEQYF. The V and J genes are TRBV5-5 and TRBJ2-7. CDR3 size: 13 residues. CDR1 is SGHKS, CDR2 YYEKEE, per germline (reference sequence).

The genes are TRBV7-8 and TRBJ2-7; TCRdb proposes TRBD1, but this gene call is untestable without DNA. The germline gives CDR1 SGHVS, CDR2 FQNEAQ. This CDR3 comprises 13 residues. CDR3: CASSVGGDYEQYF.

This sequence joins TRBV7-9 and TRBJ1-2. This CDR3 is built from 11 residues. CDR1 SEHNR and CDR2 FQNEAQ come from the germline V gene (reference sequence). CDR3 in amino acids: CASQGGYGYTF.

The chain couples TRBV29-1 to TRBJ2-2; TCRdb's D call, TRBD1, is unchecked because there is no DNA. The CDR3 extends over 11 amino acids. The V gene's germline CDR1 is SQVTM and CDR2 ANQGSEA. CDR3 sequence reads: CSVPGAGELFF.

The chain is built from TRBV9 and TRBJ1-4; absent DNA, TCRdb's TRBD1 call cannot be checked. This CDR3 is 14 amino acids long. CDR1 and CDR2 (germline): SGDLS, YYNGEE. The CDR3 spells CASSGGGTSEKLFF. Combining the CDR3 with reference TRBV9 and TRBJ1-4 gives the whole variable domain DSGVTQTPKHLITATGQRVTLRCSPRSGDLSVYWYQQSLDQGLQFLIQYYNGEERAKGNILERFSAQQFPDLHSELNLSSLELGDSALYFCASSGGGTSEKLFFGSGTQLSVL.

The rearrangement uses TRBV5-1 and TRBJ2-3; TCRdb returns TRBD1, unconfirmable since there is no DNA. There are 15 residues in the CDR3. Germline CDR1 SGHRS, CDR2 YFSETQ. CDR3 sequence reads: CASSSRQGARDTQYF. Full variable domain (missing parts from reference TRBV5-1 and TRBJ2-3): KAGVTQTPRYLIKTRGQQVTLSCSPISGHRSVSWYQQTPGQGLQFLFEYFSETQRNKGNFPGRFSGRQFSNSRSEMNVSTLELGDSALYLCASSSRQGARDTQYFGPGTRLTVL.

The chain recombines TRBV28 with TRBJ2-1; TCRdb selects TRBD1, and the lack of DNA leaves this call unchecked. In germline, CDR1 is MDHEN, CDR2 SYDVKM. This CDR3 is built from 14 residues. The CDR3 sequence is CASSLTGAYNEQFF.

V is TRBV12-3 or TRBV12-4 and J is TRBJ2-5; absent DNA, TCRdb's TRBD1 call cannot be checked. This CDR3 has 15 residues. CDR3 sequence reads: CASSRTGGRGETQYF.

The V gene is TRBV29-1, the J gene TRBJ1-2; the TRBD1 assignment by TCRdb is unverifiable without DNA. Germline V CDR1 and CDR2: SQVTM, ANQGSEA. The length of the CDR3 is 14 residues. The CDR3 loop is CSVEDLGQGNGYTF.

This chain connects TRBV28 to TRBJ2-1; the D gene TCRdb calls, TRBD2, cannot be checked with no DNA. The germline V gene encodes CDR1 MDHEN and CDR2 SYDVKM. This CDR3 spans 17 amino acids. CDR3 sequence: CASSPPPRLGSYNEQFF.

The chain combines TRBV29-1 with TRBJ2-2. The CDR3 loop spans 13 amino acids. The V gene's germline CDR1 is SQVTM and CDR2 ANQGSEA. CDR3 residues: CSVVVANTGELFF.